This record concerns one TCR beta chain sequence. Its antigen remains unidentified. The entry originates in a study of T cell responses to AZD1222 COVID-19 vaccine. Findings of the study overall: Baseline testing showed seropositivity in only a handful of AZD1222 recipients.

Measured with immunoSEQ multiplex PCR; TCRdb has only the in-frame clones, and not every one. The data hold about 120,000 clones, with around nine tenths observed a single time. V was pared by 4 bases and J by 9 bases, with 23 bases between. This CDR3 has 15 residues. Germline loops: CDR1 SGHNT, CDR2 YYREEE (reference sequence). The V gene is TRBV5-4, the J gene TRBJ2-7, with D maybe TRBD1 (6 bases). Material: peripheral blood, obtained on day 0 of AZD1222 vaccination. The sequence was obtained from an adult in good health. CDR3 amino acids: CASSPGRQGLRGQYF. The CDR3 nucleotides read TGTGCCAGCAGCCCGGGCCGGCAGGGGTTACGTGGGCAGTACTTC.